The sequence of this T cell receptor (beta chain) was determined in a study of T cells in Graves' hyperthyroidism and ophthalmopathy. Hyperthyroidism in the patients, aged 18 to 65, was newly diagnosed and under 2 months in duration. Uncontrolled infection, other autoimmune disease, pregnancy or lactation led to exclusion. Regions amplified from RNA transcripts were the TCR beta CDR3 regions. HTBI primers were employed in a first-round RT-PCR of the TCR CDR3. TCRdb itself ran the multiplex PCR reads through MiXCR, one entry per CDR3 protein. The sample has roughly 420,000 distinct CDR3 sequences, about a sixth seen once. The sample holds many counts of this clonotype. CDR1 SGHVS and CDR2 FNYEAQ come from the germline V gene. The CDR3 runs to 15 residues. Trimming took off 0 bases at V and 3 bases at J, with 12 bases between the two ends.

The specimen sequenced was blood. The sequence came from a woman aged 18-30 years with Graves' hyperthyroidism. The chain joins TRBV7-6 to TRBJ2-7; D may be TRBD2 (6 bases). The CDR3 DNA follows: TGTGCCAGCAGCTTAGCGTCGGGGGTGGGCTACGAGCAGTACTTC. Protein: CASSLASGVGYEQYF.